This T cell receptor (beta chain) appears in the sequencing data of a study of cytomegalovirus exposure and HLA in healthy donors. Primers for the PCR totalled 60 Vbeta and 13 Jbeta. This table comes from immunoSEQ multiplex PCR, and its TCRdb copy is limited to in-frame clones, with some not included. The data show around 89,000 clones, over 60% seen once. CDR1 ENHRY and CDR2 SYGVKD come from the germline V gene. Between the trimmed V and J ends, which lost 5 bases and 0 bases, there was a span of 14 bases. The CDR3 spans 15 residues. Findings and limits, study-wide: Specificity for CMV antigens was confirmed in vitro for three of the CMV-associated chains.

With regard to this clone: What it binds is unknown.

Sequencing input: PBMCs. The chain recombines TRBV10-3 with TRBJ2-7; D perhaps matches TRBD2 (5 bases). This TCR was recovered from a man aged 40-50 years in good health and CMV-seronegative. The CDR3 DNA sequence: TGTGCCATCAGTCCGGGAATTGTGAGCTCCTACGAGCAGTACTTC. The encoded protein is CAISPGIVSSYEQYF.